Detailed here is one T cell receptor beta chain. These data are taken from a study of control samples from healthy donors and cancer patients. This table comes from immunoSEQ multiplex PCR, and its TCRdb copy is limited to in-frame clones, with some not included. The table includes over 100,000 clones, around 90% detected once. Sequenced material: blood. The receptor comes from a man between 18 and 35 years old in good health.

CDR3 region: CASSYSQSPLHF. CDR3 DNA: TGTGCCAGCAGTTACTCGCAATCACCCCTCCACTTT. The chain combines TRBV6-5 with TRBJ1-6; D is unresolved. The length of the CDR3 is 12 residues. The V and J ends lost 0 bases and 10 bases respectively, with 4 bases between them. The germline gives CDR1 MNHEY, CDR2 SVGAGI.